This TCR beta chain derives from a study of cytomegalovirus exposure and HLA in healthy donors (dated by TCRdb to the late 2010s). Regarding the complete study: According to an earlier analysis of around 600 of the donors, some 170 million T cells yielded over 90 million unique TCR beta sequences and around 280 Gb of sequence data. An early release covering 550 to 650 HLA-typed donors comprised about 320 gigabases of sequencing data and roughly 86 million unique TCR sequences. Of the roughly 390 genotyped donors, 81% fell in the genetic ancestry cluster associated with self-reported Caucasian donors. The aim of the study was to test whether cataloging public T cell receptors could identify signatures of past pathogen exposure. The T cell repertoires of around 670 subjects were profiled by immunosequencing and related to cytomegalovirus serostatus. Along with the approximately 620-subject first cohort, a separate validation cohort of around 110 different subjects was used. To predict cytomegalovirus infection status, the study combined high-throughput TCR immunosequencing, statistical association of individual TCRs with disease status, and machine learning. A later analysis re-examined previously published TCR beta repertoires from roughly 650 donors and added high-resolution HLA genotyping to investigate patterns of TCR occurrence. The later analysis used no new phenotypic data to find candidate immune exposures, relying instead on TCR beta sequences and their occurrence across donors. In an earlier analysis of 587 of the donors, high-throughput TCR beta sequencing was used to judge whether each TCR beta V gene segment behaved as functional or pseudogenic. Donor age, sex, ethnicity and CMV serostatus were compiled together with the repertoire data. Genome-wide SNP genotypes for about three fifths of the roughly 670 donors were used in a later genetic analysis, which treated that subset as a discovery cohort. Every discovery cohort repertoire had been produced on one sequencing platform. HLA typing covered class I and class II loci at four-digit resolution. The number of donors typed differed by locus, with 629-630 for A, B, C, DRB1 and DQB1, roughly 550 for DQA1, approximately 580 for DPA1, and around 450 for DPB1. Five DR-DQ haplotypes were handled as single units for association and clustering because linkage in the cohort was strong. Among 398 genotyped donors of the cohort, an average of around 240,000 unique TCR beta nucleotide sequences were sequenced per donor, about a sixth of them non-productive. Here is what the overall study found, with its caveats: An association between a missense DCLRE1C variant and V-gene and J-gene trimming of TCR beta chains was found in a later genetic analysis and replicated in an independent cohort. A later analysis found that HLA-associated TCR beta chains were more clonally expanded and had lower generation probabilities than equally common non-associated chains. A later genetic analysis reported fewer N-insertions in productive TCRs among donors in an Asian-associated ancestry cluster than the roughly 700-donor mean. Most TCR sequences were seen in very few donors, while some public TCRs were found in many individuals. In vitro tests confirmed that three of the cytomegalovirus-associated TCR beta chains recognize cytomegalovirus antigens. When HLA alleles, especially DR and DQ, strongly co-occurred, attributing TCR associations to individual alleles was difficult. Because counts were too low, seventeen rarely observed V segments, including chromosome 9 orphons, were left out of the earlier analysis of a few hundred of the donors. According to a later analysis, TCR association rates differed among HLA loci, with DRB1 alleles showing the most associated TCRs and HLA-C alleles showing the fewest. A further reported finding was that TCR beta sequences accurately predicted the HLA-A and HLA-B alleles for most subjects in the first cohort. The cohort was sequenced for TCR beta chains only, and without alpha or paired-chain data the features that could be detected were limited. The classifier was reported to diagnose cytomegalovirus status with high specificity and sensitivity in both the original and validation cohorts. Because HLA typing was unavailable for some donors at each locus, only the typed subset was used in association tests. Most CMV-associated TCR beta chains appeared to be HLA-restricted in a later analysis, and the HLA associations seemed to be driven largely by CMV exposure. A group of highly shared sequence variants was considered likely to be a technical artifact of the sequencing pipeline. Correlated functional status among segregating V segments might reflect linkage disequilibrium, but an unknown experimental factor could not be ruled out. Several of the top co-occurrence clusters appeared to be linked to parvovirus B19, influenza, CMV and Epstein-Barr virus, according to a later analysis. The authors suggested that the approach could potentially be extended to other disease states and immunological phenotypes. The presence/absence analyses assumed that sequencing depth was roughly uniform across donors, and that assumption may not be true. In an earlier analysis of around 600 of the donors, most TCR beta V segments appeared in productive rearrangements about 87% or about 30% of the time, broadly matching IMGT annotations. The study listed 170 or so TCR beta chains as associated with cytomegalovirus. In a later analysis, 15,000 to 20,000 TCR beta sequences were associated with specific HLA alleles at a false discovery rate of 0.05. CMV serostatus was the only immune exposure information available for the cohort.

Libraries came from the immunoSEQ multiplex PCR assay. The multiplex PCR relied on a mix of 60 forward primers for TCR Vbeta segments and 13 reverse primers for TCR Jbeta segments. Amplification of the CDR3 region of rearranged TCR beta genes was performed with a multiplex PCR assay on genomic DNA. Amplified TCR beta libraries were sequenced as 87-base-pair reads on the Illumina HiSeq System. The paper's data handling went like this. A later analysis counted tens of millions of unique TCR beta chains across the 550 to 800 repertoires, and some 11 million of these chains were shared by at least two donors. Raw reads were error-corrected and collapsed into unique sequences by a nearest-neighbor algorithm in which closely related sequences were merged to remove PCR and sequencing errors. Alignment of CDR3 sequences to IMGT reference sequences was used to assign V, D and J gene segments. For a sequence to be retained, a match of at least six nucleotides was required to both a V gene segment and a J gene segment. Rearrangements were classified as productive when the CDR3 lacked stop codons and remained in frame with V and J, and all other rearrangements were classified as non-productive. Following IMGT convention, CDR3 was defined as the stretch from the second conserved V-encoded cysteine up to the conserved J-encoded phenylalanine. The earlier analysis of 500 to 750 of the donors excluded any sequence lacking an unambiguous match to a single V gene segment. An earlier analysis of 450 to 650 of the donors called V segments functional above 56.7% productive rearrangements and segregating when the between-donor standard deviation exceeded 5%. A statistical classification framework was built for diagnosing cytomegalovirus status from the catalog of TCR beta chain sequences. In a later analysis, V and J genes were assigned by comparing TCR nucleotide sequences against IMGT/GENE-DB human TR gene sequences. A later analysis assigned CDR3 sequences and most-parsimonious VDJ recombination scenarios with the TCRdist pipeline. In a later analysis, each TCR beta chain was defined by its CDR3 amino acid sequence together with its V-gene family, and reads without a unique V-gene family were excluded. In a later analysis, approximately 590 highly shared, low-generation-probability nucleotide sequences were removed to address suspected cross-contamination and a sequencing artifact. For each public chain, a later analysis derived a clonal expansion index from normalized ranks of inferred template counts within each repertoire. In a later analysis, generation probabilities were computed using a VDJ recombination model fitted to out-of-frame rearrangements, and the results were checked against IGoR. In a later analysis, TCR-TCR, TCR-HLA and TCR-CMV co-occurrence was scored with hypergeometric tests, and a repertoire-size bias correction was applied to TCR pairs. To estimate false discovery rates, a later analysis permuted the HLA or CMV assignments 20 times. A later analysis grouped co-occurring TCRs with DBSCAN, adding TCRdist sequence similarity when clustering within HLA-allele-positive subsets. Repertoires with fewer than 30,000 or more than 120,000 public chains, plus five repertoires with anomalous nucleotide sharing, were excluded from co-occurrence clustering. In TCRdb, the immuneACCESS table is reduced to in-frame sequences with V and J assigned. These tables do not hold every clone; where another copy was compared, an unresolved V gene accounts for under half, and the others remain unexplained. V, J and clone size reflect that table, while D and trimming were determined from the DNA. For this sample the table gives over 150,000 clones, of which over 70% were detected only once. Of the sample, about 4.5% falls within the top ten clones.

The cohort comprised under 700 healthy bone marrow donors. At the time of sampling, every cohort member was nominally healthy, though immune exposures that went unrecorded were likely present. The donor was CMV seronegative and belonged to the group of 352 seronegative cohort members. Each donor provided a peripheral blood sample, and peripheral blood mononuclear cells were used for TCR beta sequencing. The Qiagen DNeasy Blood Extraction Kit was used to extract genomic DNA from the blood cell samples. A word on this clone: Its antigen specificity is not known. The record has no base qualities; no much larger clone is one base away.

This TCR was sampled from a man aged 25-45 years in good health and CMV-seronegative. Sequenced sample: PBMCs.

The CDR3 has the sequence CASSEQAGYEQFF. The sequenced DNA: TGCGCCAGCAGTGAACAAGCGGGATATGAGCAGTTCTTC. The V and J segments used are TRBV10-1 and TRBJ2-1, with 7 central nucleotides matching TRBD2. From its cysteine to its phenylalanine, the CDR3 spans 13 amino acids. Only the CDR3 DNA is retained, 39 bases long and in frame from the first base. V trim: 3 bases; J trim: 8 bases; unmatched bases: 4. The germline V gene (reference sequence) provides CDR1 WNHNN and CDR2 SYGVQD.